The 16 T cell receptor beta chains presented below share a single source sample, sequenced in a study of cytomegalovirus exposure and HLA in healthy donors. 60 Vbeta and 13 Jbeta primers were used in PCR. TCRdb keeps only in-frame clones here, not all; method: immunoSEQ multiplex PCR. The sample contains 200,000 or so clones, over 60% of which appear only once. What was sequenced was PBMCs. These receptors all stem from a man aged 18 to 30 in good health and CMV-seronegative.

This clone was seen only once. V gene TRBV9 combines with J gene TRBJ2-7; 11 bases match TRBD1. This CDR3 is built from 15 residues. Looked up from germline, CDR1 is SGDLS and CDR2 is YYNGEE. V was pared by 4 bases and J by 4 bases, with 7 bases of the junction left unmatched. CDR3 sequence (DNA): TGTGCCAGCAGCTCGAGCCGGGACAGGGGGTACGAGCAGTACTTC. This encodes CASSSSRDRGYEQYF.

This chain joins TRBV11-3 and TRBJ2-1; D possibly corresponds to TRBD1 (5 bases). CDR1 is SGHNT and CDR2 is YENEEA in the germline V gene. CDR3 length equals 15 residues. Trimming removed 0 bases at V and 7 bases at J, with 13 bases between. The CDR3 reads CASSLDPSQGNEQFF. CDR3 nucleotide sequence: TGTGCCAGCAGCTTAGATCCCTCGCAGGGTAATGAGCAGTTCTTC.

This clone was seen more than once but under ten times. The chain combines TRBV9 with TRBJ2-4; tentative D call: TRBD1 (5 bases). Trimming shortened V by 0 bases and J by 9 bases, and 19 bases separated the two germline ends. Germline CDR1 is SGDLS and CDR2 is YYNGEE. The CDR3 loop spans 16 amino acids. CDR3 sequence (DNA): TGTGCCAGCAGCGTAGCTAGTCAGGGTAACCAAGGCATTCAGTACTTC. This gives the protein CASSVASQGNQGIQYF.

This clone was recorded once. CDR3 coding DNA: TGCGCCAGCCCTGGGGGCAGCAATCAGCCCCAGCATTTT. It specifies CASPGGSNQPQHF. This chain joins TRBV5-1 and TRBJ1-5; D might be TRBD1 (6 bases). The V gene lost 7 bases and the J gene lost 1 base, with 9 bases spanning the gap. CDR3 length equals 13 residues. CDR1 is SGHRS and CDR2 is YFSETQ in the germline V gene.

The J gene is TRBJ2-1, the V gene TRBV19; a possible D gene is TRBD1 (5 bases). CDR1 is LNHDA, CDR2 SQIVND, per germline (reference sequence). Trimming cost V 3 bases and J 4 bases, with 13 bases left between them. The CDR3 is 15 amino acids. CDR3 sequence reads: CASSMGHNSYNEQFF. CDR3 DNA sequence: TGTGCCAGTAGTATGGGGCACAACTCATACAATGAGCAGTTCTTC.

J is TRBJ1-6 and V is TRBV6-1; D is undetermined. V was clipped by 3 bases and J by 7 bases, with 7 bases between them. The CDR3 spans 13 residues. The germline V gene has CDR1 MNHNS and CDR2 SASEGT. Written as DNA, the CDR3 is TGTGCCAGCAGTGATTCGGAGAATTCACCCCTCCACTTT. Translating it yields CASSDSENSPLHF.

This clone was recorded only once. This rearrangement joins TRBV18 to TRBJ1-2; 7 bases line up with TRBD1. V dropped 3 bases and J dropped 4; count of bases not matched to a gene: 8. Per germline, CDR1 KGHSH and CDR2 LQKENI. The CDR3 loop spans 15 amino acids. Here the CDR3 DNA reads TGTGCCAGCTCACCGTCGACCGGGACAGCCTATGGCTACACCTTC. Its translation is CASSPSTGTAYGYTF.

CDR3 DNA sequence: TGTGCCAGCAGTTCCCCGGACAGGGGCTTGGGTAATTCACCCCTCCACTTT. Amino acid sequence: CASSSPDRGLGNSPLHF. The chain joins TRBV27 to TRBJ1-6, with TRBD1 matching 9 bases. Germline trimming cut 4 bases from V and 6 bases from J; bases unmatched to any gene: 10. CDR1 is MNHEY and CDR2 is SMNVEV in the germline V gene (reference sequence). The CDR3 has 17 amino acids.

The CDR3 loop reads CASSETARSTEQYF. The CDR3 DNA reads TGCGCCAGCAGTGAGACGGCTAGATCCACCGAGCAGTACTTC. V usage is TRBV10-2 and J usage is TRBJ2-7; D remains ambiguous. The CDR3 spans 14 residues. V was pared by 2 bases and J by 6 bases, with 14 bases between. CDR1 and CDR2 (germline): WSHSY, SAAADI.

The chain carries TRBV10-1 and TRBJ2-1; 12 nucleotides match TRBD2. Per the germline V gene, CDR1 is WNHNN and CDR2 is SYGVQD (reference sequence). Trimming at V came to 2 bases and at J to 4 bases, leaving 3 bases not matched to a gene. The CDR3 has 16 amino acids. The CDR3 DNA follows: TGCGCCAGCAGTGAGACAGGACTAGCGGGATACAATGAGCAGTTCTTC. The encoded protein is CASSETGLAGYNEQFF.

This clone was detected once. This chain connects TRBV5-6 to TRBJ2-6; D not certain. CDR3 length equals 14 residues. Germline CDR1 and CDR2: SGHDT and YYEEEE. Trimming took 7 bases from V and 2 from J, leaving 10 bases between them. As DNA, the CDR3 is TGTGCCAGCTGGGCAACGGCTGGGGCCAACGTCCTGACTTTC. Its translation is CASWATAGANVLTF.

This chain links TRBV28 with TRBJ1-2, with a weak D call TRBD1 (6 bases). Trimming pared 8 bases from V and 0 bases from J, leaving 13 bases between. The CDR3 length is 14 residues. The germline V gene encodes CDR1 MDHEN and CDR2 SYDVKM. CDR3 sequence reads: CASEGVTANYGYTF. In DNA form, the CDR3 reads TGTGCCAGCGAGGGGGTGACAGCTAACTATGGCTACACCTTC.

CDR3 sequence: CASSLRQGREKLFF. Here the CDR3 DNA reads TGTGCCAGCAGTTTACGGCAGGGTCGTGAAAAACTGTTTTTT. The chain couples TRBV28 to TRBJ1-4, with a possible D match to TRBD1 (5 bases). Germline V gives CDR1 MDHEN, CDR2 SYDVKM. V was pared by 2 bases and J by 7 bases, with 11 bases between. CDR3 size: 14 residues.

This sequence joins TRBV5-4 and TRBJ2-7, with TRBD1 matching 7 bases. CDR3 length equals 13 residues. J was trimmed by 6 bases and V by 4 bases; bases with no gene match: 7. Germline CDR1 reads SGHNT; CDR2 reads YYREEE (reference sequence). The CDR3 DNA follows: TGTGCCAGCAGCCTCGACAGGGTAGGCGAGCAGTACTTC. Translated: CASSLDRVGEQYF.

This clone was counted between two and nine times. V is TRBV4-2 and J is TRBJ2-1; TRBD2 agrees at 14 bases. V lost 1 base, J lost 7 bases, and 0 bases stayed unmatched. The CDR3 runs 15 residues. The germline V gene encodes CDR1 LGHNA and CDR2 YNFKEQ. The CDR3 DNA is TGTGCCAGCAGCCAAGGGACTAGCGGGAGGAATGAGCAGTTCTTC. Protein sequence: CASSQGTSGRNEQFF.

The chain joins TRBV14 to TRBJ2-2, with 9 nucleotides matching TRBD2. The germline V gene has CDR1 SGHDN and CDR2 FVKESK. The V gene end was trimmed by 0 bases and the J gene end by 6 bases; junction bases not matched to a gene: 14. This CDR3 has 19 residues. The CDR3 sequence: CASSQDWFLAGSGSGELFF. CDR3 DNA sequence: TGTGCCAGCAGCCAAGATTGGTTCCTAGCGGGATCCGGCTCCGGGGAGCTGTTTTTT. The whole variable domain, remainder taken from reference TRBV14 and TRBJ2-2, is EAGVTQFPSHSVIEKGQTVTLRCDPISGHDNLYWYRRVMGKEIKFLLHFVKESKQDESGMPNNRFLAERTGGTYSTLKVQPAELEDSGVYFCASSQDWFLAGSGSGELFFGEGSRLTVL.